Each of the 24 T cell receptor beta chains below was sequenced from the same sample in a study of monozygotic twins with inflammatory bowel disease. One entry per CDR3 protein, without DNA, is what TCRdb gives after re-calling the 5' RACE reads. The sample includes a few hundred thousand distinct CDR3 sequences. The sequenced sample consisted of blood. The source of these receptors is a human donor with ulcerative colitis or Crohn's disease, or a healthy co-twin of an affected twin (not recorded which).

This rearrangement joins TRBV9 to TRBJ2-3; TCRdb selects TRBD2, and the lack of DNA leaves this call unchecked. This CDR3 region has 21 residues. The V gene's germline CDR1 is SGDLS and CDR2 YYNGEE. The CDR3 sequence: CASSGKGVRTSGSTSTDTQYF. The variable domain in full, with the rest retrieved from reference TRBV9 and TRBJ2-3, is DSGVTQTPKHLITATGQRVTLRCSPRSGDLSVYWYQQSLDQGLQFLIQYYNGEERAKGNILERFSAQQFPDLHSELNLSSLELGDSALYFCASSGKGVRTSGSTSTDTQYFGPGTRLTVL.

The chain couples TRBV10-3 to TRBJ1-2. This CDR3 comprises 16 residues. Germline CDR1 ENHRY, CDR2 SYGVKD. The CDR3 loop is CAISERSVTLGYGYTF.

V usage is TRBV28 and J usage is TRBJ2-5; TCRdb gives TRBD2 as the D gene, but with no DNA this cannot be confirmed. This CDR3 spans 15 amino acids. The germline V gene has CDR1 MDHEN and CDR2 SYDVKM. CDR3 amino acids: CASSFFGLAKETQYF.

The gene calls are TRBV9 and TRBJ2-5; there is no DNA to check the TCRdb D call of TRBD2. CDR1 and CDR2 from the germline V gene are SGDLS and YYNGEE. This CDR3 is built from 14 residues. CDR3 residues: CASSVEGGEETQYF.

The CDR3 is CASSPGTVTDTQYF. This chain links TRBV6-1 with TRBJ2-3; TCRdb reports TRBD1, a call that lacks DNA to check it against. CDR3 length: 14 amino acids. Germline V gives CDR1 MNHNS, CDR2 SASEGT.

J is TRBJ1-1 and V is TRBV9. Looked up from germline, CDR1 is SGDLS and CDR2 is YYNGEE. The CDR3 spans 15 residues. The CDR3 here is CASSVVSQALTEAFF.

The rearrangement uses TRBV4-2 and TRBJ2-1; the D gene TCRdb calls, TRBD1, cannot be checked with no DNA. The CDR3 has 14 residues. Germline loops: CDR1 LGHNA, CDR2 YNFKEQ. The CDR3 sequence is CASSLKDSYNEQFF.

J is TRBJ2-7 and V is TRBV27; TCRdb selects TRBD1, and the lack of DNA leaves this call unchecked. This CDR3 spans 16 amino acids. Germline V CDR1 and CDR2: MNHEY, SMNVEV (reference sequence). This chain's CDR3 is CASSTLPGGGLYEQYF.

V is TRBV7-9 and J is TRBJ1-1. CDR3 size: 14 residues. Germline V gene lookup returns CDR1 SEHNR and CDR2 FQNEAQ (reference sequence). The chain's CDR3 is CASSLEKGMAEAFF.

The V and J genes are TRBV7-2 and TRBJ1-6. This CDR3 has 15 residues. Per the germline V gene, CDR1 is SGHTA and CDR2 is FQGNSA. CDR3 residues: CASSLAGSRDSPLHF.

This chain joins TRBV5-1 and TRBJ1-2. Germline lookup yields CDR1 SGHRS and CDR2 YFSETQ. The CDR3 spans 13 residues. CDR3 protein: CASSVDLVYGYTF. The full variable domain, with the rest looked up from reference TRBV5-1 and TRBJ1-2, is KAGVTQTPRYLIKTRGQQVTLSCSPISGHRSVSWYQQTPGQGLQFLFEYFSETQRNKGNFPGRFSGRQFSNSRSEMNVSTLELGDSALYLCASSVDLVYGYTFGSGTRLTVV.

This chain links TRBV4-3 with TRBJ2-1; TCRdb indicates TRBD2, and absent DNA this call remains unverified. This CDR3 region has 16 residues. Germline V gene lookup returns CDR1 LGHNA and CDR2 YSLEER. The CDR3 here is CASSQNRAGGFNEQFF.

The chain links TRBV29-1 to TRBJ2-7. Per the germline V gene, CDR1 is SQVTM and CDR2 is ANQGSEA. The CDR3 spans 12 residues. This chain's CDR3 is CSVEGQFYEQYF.

The chain joins TRBV29-1 to TRBJ2-7; there is no DNA to check the TCRdb D call of TRBD1. Germline lookup yields CDR1 SQVTM and CDR2 ANQGSEA. The CDR3 has 12 amino acids. CDR3 sequence: CSVGDRVGEQYF.

CDR3 sequence: CASSLTLAENQPQHF. The chain carries TRBV6-2 or TRBV6-3 and TRBJ1-5. The V gene's germline CDR1 is MNHEY and CDR2 SVGEGT. The CDR3 spans 15 residues.

The chain recombines TRBV20-1 with TRBJ2-1; TCRdb's assignment of TRBD2 cannot be checked, as there is no DNA. The CDR3 is 16 residues long. The germline V gene has CDR1 DFQATT and CDR2 SNEGSKA (reference sequence). The CDR3 here is CSARDTRTKTSNEQFF.

J is TRBJ2-1 and V is TRBV2. CDR1 is SNHLY, CDR2 FYNNEI, per germline. The CDR3 consists of 13 residues. This CDR3 reads CASSEFFVTEQFF.

This chain joins TRBV24-1 and TRBJ1-1. The germline gives CDR1 KGHDR, CDR2 SFDVKD. The CDR3 totals 13 residues. CDR3 sequence reads: CATSDSGYTEAFF.

The chain uses TRBV4-2 and TRBJ1-4; the TCRdb D gene call, TRBD1, has no DNA to confirm it. This CDR3 comprises 14 residues. The germline CDR1 and CDR2 sequences are LGHNA and YNFKEQ. CDR3 residues: CASSSGSRPLKLFF.

The chain is built from TRBV7-3 and TRBJ2-2; the D gene TCRdb calls, TRBD2, cannot be checked with no DNA. Germline CDR1 is SGHTA and CDR2 is FQGTGA. The CDR3 spans 15 residues. The CDR3 sequence: CASSPSSGDTGELFF.

This chain links TRBV5-1 with TRBJ2-1; TCRdb picks TRBD1, but there is no DNA to check that call. CDR1 and CDR2 (germline): SGHRS, YFSETQ. This CDR3 has 16 amino acids. Here the CDR3 reads CASSTPSGGSYNEQFF.

This chain connects TRBV12-3 or TRBV12-4 to TRBJ1-6. The CDR3 runs to 14 residues. CDR3 amino acids: CASRMEKLNSPLHF.

The gene calls are TRBV7-3 and TRBJ1-6; TCRdb proposes TRBD1, but this gene call is untestable without DNA. The CDR3 contains 15 residues. Per the germline V gene, CDR1 is SGHTA and CDR2 is FQGTGA. This CDR3 is CASSFSTGNNSPLHF.

This chain links TRBV7-8 with TRBJ2-7. CDR1 SGHVS and CDR2 FQNEAQ come from the germline V gene. CDR3 length: 14 residues. The CDR3 is CASSTTRQTYEQYF.